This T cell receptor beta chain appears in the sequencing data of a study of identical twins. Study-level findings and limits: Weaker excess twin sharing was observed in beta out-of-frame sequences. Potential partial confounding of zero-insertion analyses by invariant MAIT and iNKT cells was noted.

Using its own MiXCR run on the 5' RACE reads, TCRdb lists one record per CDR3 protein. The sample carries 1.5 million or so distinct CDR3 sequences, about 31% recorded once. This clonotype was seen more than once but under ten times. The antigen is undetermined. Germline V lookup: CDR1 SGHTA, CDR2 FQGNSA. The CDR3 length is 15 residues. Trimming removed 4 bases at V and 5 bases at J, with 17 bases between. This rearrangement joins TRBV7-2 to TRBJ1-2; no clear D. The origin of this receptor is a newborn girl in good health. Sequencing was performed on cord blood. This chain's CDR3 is CASSSQSGLGYGYTF. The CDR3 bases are TGTGCCAGCAGCTCCCAGTCTGGCCTAGGATATGGCTACACCTTC.